These 20 T cell receptor beta chains share one sample of origin, sequenced in a study of cytomegalovirus exposure and HLA in healthy donors. Primers for the PCR totalled 60 Vbeta and 13 Jbeta. The table came from immunoSEQ multiplex PCR; TCRdb's copy has only in-frame clones and leaves some out. Of approximately 90,000 clones in the sample, less than 80% are singletons; the top ten hold 1.4%. The sample taken for sequencing was PBMCs. The receptors shown here come from a male donor in good health and CMV-seronegative.

This sequence joins TRBV18 and TRBJ1-4; 9 bases align to TRBD1. V shed 3 bases, J shed 1 base, and the junction held 3 bases outside the gene matches. CDR3 size: 16 residues. The germline V gene encodes CDR1 KGHSH and CDR2 LQKENI. CDR3 in amino acids: CASSPGTGKTNEKLFF. DNA for the CDR3: TGTGCCAGCTCACCCGGGACAGGGAAAACTAATGAAAAACTGTTTTTT. The full variable domain, completed using reference TRBV18 and TRBJ1-4, is NAGVMQNPRHLVRRRGQEARLRCSPMKGHSHVYWYRQLPEEGLKFMVYLQKENIIDESGMPKERFSAEFPKEGPSILRIQQVVRGDSAAYFCASSPGTGKTNEKLFFGSGTQLSVL.

The CDR3 sequence is CASSGRGRTGTGANVLTF. In DNA form, the CDR3 reads TGTGCCAGCAGCGGGAGGGGGAGGACGGGTACTGGGGCCAACGTCCTGACTTTC. V gene TRBV2 combines with J gene TRBJ2-6; 8 nucleotides match TRBD2. V was clipped by 6 bases and J by 2 bases; unmatched bases: 12. CDR1 and CDR2 (germline): SNHLY, FYNNEI. The CDR3 is made up of 18 amino acids.

CDR3 amino acids: CASSVQGGRGVTYEQYF. As DNA, the CDR3 is TGTGCCAGCAGCGTCCAGGGGGGGCGGGGGGTTACCTACGAGCAGTACTTC. This chain uses TRBV7-2 with TRBJ2-7; D might be TRBD2 (8 bases). The CDR3 has 17 amino acids. CDR1 and CDR2 from the germline V gene are SGHTA and FQGNSA. Trimming shortened V by 5 bases and J by 2 bases, and 22 bases separated the two germline ends.

The V call is TRBV5-1, the J call TRBJ1-2; 8 bases agree with TRBD1. The germline CDR1 and CDR2 sequences are SGHRS and YFSETQ. With V trimmed by 4 bases and J by 6 bases, 5 bases remained unmatched. The CDR3 is made up of 13 amino acids. CDR3 DNA sequence: TGCGCCAGCAGCCGGGCACAGGGGGATGGCTACACCTTC. This encodes CASSRAQGDGYTF.

This chain links TRBV30 with TRBJ2-7; a weak D match, TRBD2 (6 bases). V was trimmed by 0 bases and J by 1 base, leaving 13 bases between them. This CDR3 is built from 15 residues. Germline lookup yields CDR1 GTSNPN and CDR2 SVGIG (reference sequence). The CDR3 here is CAWSVGGHSSYEQYF. In nucleotides, the CDR3 is TGTGCCTGGAGTGTAGGAGGGCACAGTTCCTACGAGCAGTACTTC. Together with reference TRBV30 and TRBJ2-7, the CDR3 gives the full variable domain: SQTIHQWPATLVQPVGSPLSLECTVEGTSNPNLYWYRQAAGRGLQLLFYSVGIGQISSEVPQNLSASRPQDRQFILSSKKLLLSDSGFYLCAWSVGGHSSYEQYFGPGTRLTVT.

V gene TRBV9 combines with J gene TRBJ2-1; D is undetermined. Trimming cost V 0 bases and J 5 bases, with 15 bases left between them. Germline CDR1 reads SGDLS; CDR2 reads YYNGEE. The CDR3 has 16 amino acids. The chain's CDR3 is CASSVAGYHGDNEQFF. CDR3 DNA: TGTGCCAGCAGCGTAGCGGGTTATCACGGAGACAATGAGCAGTTCTTC.

This clone was detected once. This sequence joins TRBV28 and TRBJ1-1; 9 bases map to TRBD1. CDR1 MDHEN and CDR2 SYDVKM come from the germline V gene. The CDR3 runs 15 residues. The trim removed 6 bases at V and 3 bases at J, leaving 8 bases unmatched. CDR3 amino acids: CASSEPGQGYTEAFF. Written as DNA, the CDR3 is TGTGCCAGCAGCGAACCGGGACAGGGTTACACTGAAGCTTTCTTT.

The chain employs TRBV5-7 and TRBJ1-5, with 7 bases fitting TRBD1. TRBV5-7 is designated an ORF whose function remains uncertain. The CDR3 has 15 residues. V lost 4 bases and J lost 9; bases outside the gene matches: 13. This chain's CDR3 is CASSPGTAIRGPQHF. The CDR3 DNA follows: TGTGCCAGCAGCCCCGGGACAGCGATAAGAGGGCCCCAGCATTTT.

CDR3 DNA sequence: TGTGCCAGCAGCCAGTGGGAGACCCAGTACTTC. Protein product: CASSQWETQYF. The chain joins TRBV11-2 to TRBJ2-5, with D unresolved. CDR1 is SGHAT and CDR2 is FQNNGV in the germline V gene. The CDR3 is 11 residues long. With 5 bases removed from V and 5 bases from J, the gap between germline ends came to 6 bases.

The chain carries TRBV4-3 and TRBJ1-4; D is perhaps TRBD1 (5 bases). The CDR3 sequence is 17 residues long. The V gene lost 0 bases and the J gene lost 1 base, with 12 bases spanning the gap. The germline CDR1 and CDR2 sequences are LGHNA and YSLEER. The CDR3 reads CASSQEGRSGTNEKLFF. The CDR3, as DNA: TGCGCCAGCAGCCAAGAGGGGCGTAGTGGAACTAATGAAAAACTGTTTTTT.

This chain links TRBV2 with TRBJ1-5; 8 nucleotides line up with TRBD1. The germline gives CDR1 SNHLY, CDR2 FYNNEI. J lost 5 bases, V lost 6 bases, and 6 bases had no gene match. The CDR3 has 14 amino acids. This CDR3 is CASSIGTGYQPQHF. The CDR3 DNA reads as TGTGCCAGCAGCATAGGGACAGGTTATCAGCCCCAGCATTTT.

The rearrangement joins TRBV27 to TRBJ2-5; 8 bases map to TRBD2. Gene TRBJ2-7 matches the end of the DNA better, so the J call may be wrong. The CDR3 has 16 residues. The germline V gene encodes CDR1 MNHEY and CDR2 SMNVEV (reference sequence). The CDR3 loop reads CASSLRGGGFSYEQYF. As DNA, the CDR3 is TGTGCCAGCAGTTTACGAGGCGGGGGGTTTTCGTACGAGCAGTACTTC.

This chain joins TRBV19 and TRBJ2-5, with a possible D match to TRBD1 (6 bases). The J call may be faulty, since TRBJ2-7 better matches the DNA end. Germline V gene lookup returns CDR1 LNHDA and CDR2 SQIVND (reference sequence). CDR3 length: 13 residues. This chain's CDR3 is CASSITGFYEQYF. The CDR3 DNA follows: TGTGCCAGTAGTATAACAGGGTTTTACGAGCAGTACTTC.

The chain carries TRBV11-2 and TRBJ1-5; D is ambiguous. Per germline, CDR1 SGHAT and CDR2 FQNNGV. Trimming took 3 bases from V and 7 from J, leaving 13 bases between them. This CDR3 has 14 residues. The DNA of the CDR3 is TGTGCCAGCAGCTTGACAATGGAAGGCCAGCCCCAGCATTTT. Translating it yields CASSLTMEGQPQHF.

This rearrangement joins TRBV9 to TRBJ1-1, with TRBD1 as a possible D gene (6 bases). There are 14 residues in the CDR3. Germline V gene lookup returns CDR1 SGDLS and CDR2 YYNGEE. Deletions cut 2 bases from V and 4 bases from J, with 12 bases between. The DNA of the CDR3 is TGTGCCAGCAGCGTGGGCGGGGGGCCCACTGAAGCTTTCTTT. It codes for CASSVGGGPTEAFF.

The chain employs TRBV7-3 and TRBJ1-2, with a tentative D call TRBD1 (6 bases). The CDR3 is made up of 16 amino acids. Trimming stripped 1 base from V and 2 bases from J, with 14 bases between. The germline gives CDR1 SGHTA, CDR2 FQGTGA. The CDR3 DNA reads TGTGCCAGCAGCTTAAAACTCAGGACAGCCAACTATGGCTACACCTTC. It specifies CASSLKLRTANYGYTF.

The rearrangement links TRBV6-4 to TRBJ1-5; 8 bases match TRBD1. The germline gives CDR1 MRHNA, CDR2 SNTAGT. CDR3 length: 16 residues. Trimming cost V 4 bases and J 8 bases; bases outside gene matches: 13. The CDR3 region has the DNA TGTGCCAGCAGTGTCAACGGGACAGGACTTAGGGAGCCCCAGCATTTT. This encodes CASSVNGTGLREPQHF.

This clone was observed a single time. CDR3 sequence (DNA): TGCGCCAGCAGCCAAGATTGGGCCAGGGGACCGCTTAGCACAGATACGCAGTATTTT. This gives the protein CASSQDWARGPLSTDTQYF. The rearrangement joins TRBV4-3 to TRBJ2-3, with D tentatively TRBD1 (6 bases). The V and J ends lost 0 bases and 0 bases respectively, with 19 bases between them. The CDR3 loop spans 19 amino acids. Germline V gene lookup returns CDR1 LGHNA and CDR2 YSLEER.

The V gene is TRBV5-8, the J gene TRBJ1-4; D possibly corresponds to TRBD1 (6 bases). V was shortened by 1 base and J by 8 bases, with 12 bases between the two germline ends. Germline V gene lookup returns CDR1 SGHTS and CDR2 YDEGEE. This CDR3 has 14 amino acids. The CDR3 here is CASSLLGADEKLFF. The DNA for the CDR3 is TGTGCCAGCAGCTTGTTGGGGGCCGACGAAAAACTGTTTTTT.

This clone was found a few times. The chain uses TRBV9 and TRBJ1-2; 7 bases align to TRBD1. Germline assignment: CDR1 SGDLS and CDR2 YYNGEE. The V segment lost 0 bases and the J segment 4 bases; nucleotides outside the gene matches: 0. This CDR3 has 13 residues. Here the CDR3 reads CASSVGDSYGYTF. CDR3 DNA: TGTGCCAGCAGCGTAGGGGACAGCTATGGCTACACCTTC. Based on the CDR3 plus reference TRBV9 and TRBJ1-2, the full variable domain is DSGVTQTPKHLITATGQRVTLRCSPRSGDLSVYWYQQSLDQGLQFLIQYYNGEERAKGNILERFSAQQFPDLHSELNLSSLELGDSALYFCASSVGDSYGYTFGSGTRLTVV.